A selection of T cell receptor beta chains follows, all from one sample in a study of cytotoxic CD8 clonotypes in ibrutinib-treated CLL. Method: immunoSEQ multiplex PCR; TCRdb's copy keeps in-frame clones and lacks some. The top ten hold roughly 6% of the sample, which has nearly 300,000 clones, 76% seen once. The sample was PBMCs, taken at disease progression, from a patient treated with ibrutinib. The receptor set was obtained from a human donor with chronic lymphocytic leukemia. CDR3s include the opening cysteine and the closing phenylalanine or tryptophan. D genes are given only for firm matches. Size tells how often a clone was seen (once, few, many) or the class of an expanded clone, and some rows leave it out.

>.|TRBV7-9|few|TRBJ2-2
CASRTKNTGELFF
TGTGCCAGCAGGACAAAGAACACCGGGGAGCTGTTTTTT
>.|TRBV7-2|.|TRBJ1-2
CASSLDLGGPSGYTF
TGTGCCAGCAGCTTAGATCTGGGGGGCCCATCTGGCTACACCTTC
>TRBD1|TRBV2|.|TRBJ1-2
CASSGQGTNYGYTF
TGTGCCAGCAGCGGACAGGGGACTAACTATGGCTACACCTTC
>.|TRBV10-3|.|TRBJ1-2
CAISESLGYGYTF
TGTGCCATCAGTGAGTCATTGGGGTATGGCTACACCTTC
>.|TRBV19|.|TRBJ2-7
CASSIVPRDTYEQYF
TGTGCCAGTAGTATAGTCCCCCGGGACACCTACGAGCAGTACTTC
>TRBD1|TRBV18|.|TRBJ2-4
CASSPRQGENIQYF
TGTGCCAGCTCACCAAGGCAGGGGGAAAACATTCAGTACTTC
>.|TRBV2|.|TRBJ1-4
CASSVWGRDEKLFF
TGTGCCAGCAGTGTCTGGGGGCGCGATGAAAAACTGTTTTTT
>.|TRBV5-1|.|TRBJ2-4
CASSSSWGAKNIQYF
TGCGCCAGCAGCTCCTCTTGGGGGGCCAAAAACATTCAGTACTTC
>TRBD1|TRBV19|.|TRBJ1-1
CASSLLGQLNTEAFF
TGTGCCAGTAGTCTCCTGGGACAGCTGAACACTGAAGCTTTCTTT
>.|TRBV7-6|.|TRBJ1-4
CASSPTVMANEKLFF
TGTGCCAGCAGCCCAACGGTTATGGCTAATGAAAAACTGTTTTTT
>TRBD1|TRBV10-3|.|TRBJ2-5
CAIRGTGGPETQYF
TGTGCCATCAGGGGGACAGGGGGCCCAGAGACCCAGTACTTC
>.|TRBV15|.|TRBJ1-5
CATSRSFAGSQPQHF
TGTGCCACCAGCAGATCTTTTGCAGGGAGTCAGCCCCAGCATTTT
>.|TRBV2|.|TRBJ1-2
CASSTGQANYGYTF
TGTGCCAGCAGTACGGGGCAGGCGAACTATGGCTACACCTTC
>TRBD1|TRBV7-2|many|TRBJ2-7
CASSRDSSYEQYF
TGTGCCAGCAGCCGGGACAGCTCCTACGAGCAGTACTTC
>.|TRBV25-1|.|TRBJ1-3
CASSEIGYSGNTIYF
TGTGCCAGCAGTGAAATTGGTTACTCTGGAAACACCATATATTTT